This TCR beta chain was observed in a study of T cell changes during pregnancy in multiple sclerosis. This CDR3 contains 15 residues. The J segment lost 5 bases and the V segment lost 6 bases, leaving 6 bases of the junction unmatched. CDR1 and CDR2 (germline): MNHEY, SVGAGI. The method was immunoSEQ multiplex PCR; TCRdb's version includes in-frame clones alone and lacks a portion of them. The data contain around 100,000 clones, roughly 90% of them singletons. The receptor comes from a female donor with multiple sclerosis, enrolled in a pregnancy study. This chain connects TRBV6-5 to TRBJ2-3, with 12 bases matching TRBD2. The material was peripheral blood, obtained after pregnancy. The CDR3 DNA reads TGTGCCAGCAGGCAGACTAGCGGGAGAATAGATACGCAGTATTTT. Its protein product is CASRQTSGRIDTQYF.